What follows is one T cell receptor beta chain and its context. Losses at the gene ends were 4 bases for V and 1 base for J; bases not matched to a gene: 3. The CDR3 spans 15 residues. The germline V gene has CDR1 LNHDA and CDR2 SQIVND (reference sequence). These data come from a study of T cell responses to AZD1222 COVID-19 vaccine. Some clones are missing from TCRdb's copy, which holds only in-frame ones; the method was immunoSEQ multiplex PCR. Of approximately 180,000 clones in the sample, around 90% were seen once. This TCR came from an adult in good health. The V call is TRBV19, the J call TRBJ1-1; 10 nucleotides line up with TRBD1. This sample comprised peripheral blood, obtained on day 0 of AZD1222 vaccination. In nucleotides, the CDR3 is TGTGCCAGTAGTACGGACAGGGGGTCGAACACTGAAGCTTTCTTT. Translated: CASSTDRGSNTEAFF.